This TCR beta chain was sequenced during a study of shared T cell receptors in the human thymus. TCRdb's table, derived via immunoSEQ multiplex PCR, lists solely in-frame clones and lacks some. The sample has 550,000 to 800,000 clones; around 85% are singletons. The germline V and J ends were trimmed by 5 bases and 4 bases, with 11 bases remaining between them. The CDR3 contains 14 residues. Germline CDR1 and CDR2: SNHLY and FYNNEI. The same sample was also used in a study of human thymus T cells. That publication notes: During corrective heart surgery, resections were taken, and the thymus tissue came from them. Related research reported highly overlapping thymic repertoires among unrelated individuals.

Sequences were obtained from thymocytes. The chain links TRBV2 to TRBJ2-2; TRBD1 is a possible D gene (5 bases). This TCR was sampled from a girl under three years old with a congenital heart defect. CDR3 protein: CASSPGQGTGELFF. The DNA for the CDR3 is TGTGCCAGCAGTCCCGGGCAGGGCACCGGGGAGCTGTTTTTT.